One and the same sample provided the 9 T cell receptor beta chains below, sequenced in a study of cytomegalovirus exposure and HLA in healthy donors. The PCR ran on 60 Vbeta and 13 Jbeta primers. TCRdb keeps only in-frame clones here, not all; method: immunoSEQ multiplex PCR. The sample yields about 92,000 clones, approximately 84% seen once. The sample comprised PBMCs. The receptor source for this set is a woman under 30 in good health and CMV-seropositive.

The V and J genes are TRBV6-5 and TRBJ1-4, with 10 bases identical to TRBD1. This CDR3 region has 14 residues. Germline CDR1 and CDR2: MNHEY and SVGAGI. V shed 6 bases and J 7 bases; nucleotides not matched to a gene: 5. The CDR3 DNA reads TGTGCCAGCAGCACGGACAGGGGGTTTGAAAAACTGTTTTTT. It yields the protein CASSTDRGFEKLFF.

The chain combines TRBV4-1 with TRBJ2-2, with 10 bases lining up with TRBD1. Trimming cost V 6 bases and J 4 bases; bases outside gene matches: 11. Germline loops: CDR1 MGHRA, CDR2 YSYEKL. This CDR3 comprises 17 residues. In nucleotides, the CDR3 is TGCGCCAGCAGAGGACAGGGGGACTCTCTCGGCACCGGGGAGCTGTTTTTT. This sequence encodes CASRGQGDSLGTGELFF.

The chain combines TRBV28 with TRBJ2-2; 9 bases map to TRBD2. Trimming cost V 4 bases and J 3 bases; bases outside gene matches: 15. CDR1 MDHEN and CDR2 SYDVKM come from the germline V gene. This CDR3 is built from 19 residues. The DNA for the CDR3 is TGTGCCAGCAGTTCGCCGGGACTAGCTAACCCTGGGGACACCGGGGAGCTGTTTTTT. It is translated as CASSSPGLANPGDTGELFF.

The rearrangement joins TRBV9 to TRBJ2-5; TRBD2 aligns across 8 bases. The CDR3 has 15 residues. V gave up 3 bases and J gave up 0 bases; unmatched junction bases: 4. Germline lookup yields CDR1 SGDLS and CDR2 YYNGEE. The CDR3 nucleotides read TGTGCCAGCAGCGCCAGCGGGGGATACCAAGAGACCCAGTACTTC. Amino acids: CASSASGGYQETQYF.

The J gene is TRBJ2-5, the V gene TRBV10-2; 8 bases line up with TRBD2. Trimming removed 8 bases from V and 3 bases from J; junction bases left unmatched: 11. In germline, CDR1 is WSHSY, CDR2 SAAADI. CDR3 length: 15 amino acids. This CDR3 is CASGARTSREETQYF. Here the CDR3 DNA reads TGCGCCAGCGGTGCTCGGACTAGCAGAGAAGAGACCCAGTACTTC.

The rearrangement links TRBV6-5 to TRBJ1-1; D not certain. Germline assignment: CDR1 MNHEY and CDR2 SVGAGI. Trimming took 2 bases from V and 5 from J, leaving 15 bases between them. This CDR3 comprises 15 residues. The CDR3 DNA follows: TGTGCCAGCAGTTACGGGTACAGTGGGAGTACTGAAGCTTTCTTT. It codes for CASSYGYSGSTEAFF.

The V call is TRBV5-8, the J call TRBJ1-1, with D possibly matching TRBD1 (6 bases). This CDR3 comprises 13 residues. Trimming took off 3 bases at V and 8 bases at J, with 14 bases between the two ends. Germline V gene sequence: CDR1 SGHTS, CDR2 YDEGEE. CDR3 region: CASSSTLGQEAFF. The CDR3 nucleotides read TGTGCCAGCAGCTCCACGCTTGGACAGGAAGCTTTCTTT.

The V gene is TRBV5-1, the J gene TRBJ2-7, with D possibly being TRBD2 (5 bases). CDR1 and CDR2 from the germline V gene are SGHRS and YFSETQ. This CDR3 is built from 12 residues. V was trimmed by 5 bases and J by 6 bases, leaving 12 bases between them. Written as DNA, the CDR3 is TGCGCCAGCAGGCTTGGGGAGTCCGAGCAGTACTTC. Its translation: CASRLGESEQYF.

V gene TRBV19 combines with J gene TRBJ1-2; D not certain. Germline assignment: CDR1 LNHDA and CDR2 SQIVND (reference sequence). The CDR3 consists of 11 residues. With 8 bases removed from V and 8 bases from J, the gap between germline ends came to 12 bases. DNA for the CDR3: TGTGCCAGTTCCGGGGAAGAAGGCTACACCTTC. Its protein is CASSGEEGYTF.